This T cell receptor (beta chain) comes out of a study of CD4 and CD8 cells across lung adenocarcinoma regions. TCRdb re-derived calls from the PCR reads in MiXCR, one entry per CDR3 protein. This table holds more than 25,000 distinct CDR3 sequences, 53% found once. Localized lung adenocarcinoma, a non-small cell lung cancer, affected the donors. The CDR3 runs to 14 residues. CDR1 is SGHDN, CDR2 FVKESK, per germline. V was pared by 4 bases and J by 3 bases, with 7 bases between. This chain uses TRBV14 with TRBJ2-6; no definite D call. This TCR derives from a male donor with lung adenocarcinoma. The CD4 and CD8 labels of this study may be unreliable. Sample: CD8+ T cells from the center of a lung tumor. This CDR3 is CASSLNFGANVLTF. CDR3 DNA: TGTGCCAGCAGCCTTAATTTTGGGGCCAACGTCCTGACTTTC.